This is a list of T cell receptor beta chains from one sample in a study of regulatory T cells in long-lasting Graves disease. TCRdb redid the calling of the multiplex PCR reads with MiXCR, one entry per CDR3 protein. Found here are a few hundred thousand distinct CDR3 sequences, over 9.5% of them singletons; the top ten hold under 20%. These data also featured in a second study, about T cells in Graves' hyperthyroidism and ophthalmopathy.

The input for sequencing was peripheral blood mononuclear cells (PBMCs), taken at new diagnosis, from a patient treated with antithyroid drugs. The receptor source for this set is a woman in her late teens or twenties with Graves disease. The CDR3 runs from the conserved cysteine through the conserved F or W. D genes are given only for firm matches. Where a row states a size, it is once, few, many or the class of an expanded clone; other rows omit it.

size,D,V,J,DNA,CDR3
-,TRBD2,TRBV30,TRBJ2-2,TGTGCCTGGAGTGTAAGGTCCGGGCTAGCGGGGGTAAACACCGGGGAGCTGTTTTTT,CAWSVRSGLAGVNTGELFF
many,TRBD1,TRBV28,TRBJ1-2,TGTGCCTTCGATGGCCAACAGGGGGGGGATGGCTACACCTTC,CAFDGQQGGDGYTF
many,TRBD1,TRBV11-2,TRBJ1-4,TGTGCCAGCAGCTTAGGACAGGGAGGAGAGGAAAAACTGTTTTTT,CASSLGQGGEEKLFF
few,TRBD1,TRBV20-1,TRBJ1-5,TGCAGTGCTAGAGATGGGGACAGGGGGCGTCAGCCCCAGCATTTT,CSARDGDRGRQPQHF
many,-,TRBV18,TRBJ1-2,TGTGCCAGCTCTTCAAGGGACGGCGGCTATGGCTACACCTTC,CASSSRDGGYGYTF
many,-,TRBV6-2/TRBV6-3,TRBJ2-4,TGTGCCAGCAGCCGCGGACTGACCGTAGCCAAAAACATTCAGTACTTC,CASSRGLTVAKNIQYF
many,-,TRBV6-1,TRBJ2-1,TGTGCCAGCAGTCCCTCGGGAGTTCCTCAGTTCTTC,CASSPSGVPQFF
many,-,TRBV7-2,TRBJ2-3,TGTGCCAGCAGCTTTAAGATTTTGTTAGATACGCAGTATTTT,CASSFKILLDTQYF
many,TRBD1,TRBV5-6,TRBJ1-1,TGTGCCAGCAGCTTAGTTCCGGGACAGGCTTACACTGAAGCTTTCTTT,CASSLVPGQAYTEAFF
many,-,TRBV6-5,TRBJ1-6,TGTGCCAGCGGTTATTCACCCCTCCACTTT,CASGYSPLHF
few,TRBD1,TRBV7-2,TRBJ1-6,TGTGCCAGCAGCCTTTCCCCTAGGGGACAGGGGTATTCACCCCTCCACTTT,CASSLSPRGQGYSPLHF
few,-,TRBV12-3/TRBV12-4,TRBJ1-5,TGTGCCAGCAGTTTAGGACAGCTCCTACCCAATCAGCCCCAGCATTTT,CASSLGQLLPNQPQHF
many,TRBD2,TRBV28,TRBJ2-1,TGTGCCAGCAGTTTATTATCTAGCGGTTACAATGAGCAGTTCTTC,CASSLLSSGYNEQFF
many,-,TRBV7-9,TRBJ1-5,TGTGCCAGCAGCGGTGGGTTGAAGCAGCCCCAGCATTTT,CASSGGLKQPQHF
many,TRBD2,TRBV7-2,TRBJ2-5,TGTGCCAGCAGTCGCACTAGCGGGGGGTCGGAGACCCAGTACTTC,CASSRTSGGSETQYF
few,-,TRBV19,TRBJ2-1,TGTGCCAGTAGTATGCAGGTCTTCGCCTACAATGAGCAGTTCTTC,CASSMQVFAYNEQFF
few,-,TRBV3-2,TRBJ2-2,TGTGCCAGCAGCCAAGACGGGGAGCTGTTTTTT,CASSQDGELFF
many,TRBD2,TRBV11-2,TRBJ2-1,TGTGCCAGCAGCCAACCGGGACTAGCGGGATACAATGAGCAGTTCTTC,CASSQPGLAGYNEQFF
few,-,TRBV19,TRBJ1-2,TGTGCCAGTAGCCCAACAGGGCAGGGGTTTAATGGCTACACCTTC,CASSPTGQGFNGYTF
many,TRBD2,TRBV11-2,TRBJ2-7,TGTGCCAGCAGCTTACAAGGCGGGAGTGGTAGTGAGCAGTACTTC,CASSLQGGSGSEQYF
many,TRBD2,TRBV29-1,TRBJ2-1,TGCAGCGTTGAAGGACTAGCGCTCGAGCAGTTCTTC,CSVEGLALEQFF
many,-,TRBV28,TRBJ2-1,TGTGCCAGCTCCGTGGTCTGGTCGCGTCTATACTCCTACAATGAGCAGTTCTTC,CASSVVWSRLYSYNEQFF
many,TRBD2,TRBV20-1,TRBJ2-1,TGCAGTGCTACTATGGCGGGAGGGCCCCATGAGCAGTTCTTC,CSATMAGGPHEQFF
many,-,TRBV12-3/TRBV12-4,TRBJ1-5,TGTGCCAGCAACGGACAGCCTGATCAGCCCCAGCATTTT,CASNGQPDQPQHF
many,-,TRBV7-3,TRBJ1-1,TGTGCCAGCAGCCAAGGCCACGAGGTGACTGAAGCTTTCTTT,CASSQGHEVTEAFF
many,TRBD2,TRBV10-3,TRBJ2-2,TGTGCCATCAGAGCTCTAGCGGGGGGGTACACCGGGGAGCTGTTTTTT,CAIRALAGGYTGELFF
-,-,TRBV7-8,TRBJ1-1,TGTGCCAGCAGCTCCCCATTGACGAGCACTGAAGCTTTCTTT,CASSSPLTSTEAFF
many,TRBD1,TRBV28,TRBJ2-5,TGTGCCACCAGACCCGACAGGGCTCAAGAGACCCAGTACTTC,CATRPDRAQETQYF
-,TRBD2,TRBV5-1,TRBJ2-2,TGCGCCAGCAGTACTCTAGCGGGAGCCGGGGAGCTGTTTTTT,CASSTLAGAGELFF
-,TRBD2,TRBV10-3,TRBJ2-4,TGTGCCATCAGTGGGACTAGCTTGAACATTCAGTACTTC,CAISGTSLNIQYF
many,TRBD2,TRBV10-3,TRBJ2-5,TGTGCCATCAGTGGGGGACTAGCTGAAGAACAAGAGACCCAGTACTTC,CAISGGLAEEQETQYF
many,TRBD1,TRBV12-5,TRBJ2-6,TGTGCTAGTGGTTTGGGACAGGGTTTATCTGGGGCCAACGTCCTGACTTTC,CASGLGQGLSGANVLTF
many,-,TRBV12-3/TRBV12-4,TRBJ2-3,TGTGCCAGCAGTCCGGGGACCGGGAGAGCTACGTACCGCACAGATACGCAGTATTTT,CASSPGTGRATYRTDTQYF
many,-,TRBV9,TRBJ2-2,TGTGCCAGCAGCGTAGCTACCGGGGAGCTGTTTTTT,CASSVATGELFF
-,-,TRBV6-9,TRBJ1-4,TGTGCCAGCAGTTCGTGGGGGGGGGCCGGCGAAAAACTGTTTTTT,CASSSWGGAGEKLFF
many,-,TRBV3-1,TRBJ2-7,TGTGCCAGCAGCCGCCGCGGACCAGGGATCCACGAGCAGTACTTC,CASSRRGPGIHEQYF
-,-,TRBV7-9,TRBJ1-1,TGTGCCAGCAGCTTTATGCCGGGACGAGGGAACACTGAAGCTTTCTTT,CASSFMPGRGNTEAFF
-,-,TRBV20-1,TRBJ1-5,TGCAGTGCTAGGATGGGGGTGAATCAGCCCCAGCATTTT,CSARMGVNQPQHF
few,TRBD1,TRBV7-9,TRBJ1-1,TGTGCCAGCAGCCCCACTAGAGGACAGGAACAAACTGAAGCTTTCTTT,CASSPTRGQEQTEAFF
many,-,TRBV7-2,TRBJ2-5,TGTGCCAGCAATCAGCCGGGGTATGAGACCCAGTACTTC,CASNQPGYETQYF
many,-,TRBV2,TRBJ2-1,TGTGCCAGCAGGGTAGGGCCCCACTCCTACAATGAGCAGTTCTTC,CASRVGPHSYNEQFF
many,-,TRBV13,TRBJ1-5,TGTGCCAGCAGCTTAGGGGGTGGCCGCGGCAATCAGCCCCAGCATTTT,CASSLGGGRGNQPQHF
many,-,TRBV20-1,TRBJ2-1,TGCAGTGCTAGAGAGGGCGGGGGCCCCTCCTTTTACAATGAGCAGTTCTTC,CSAREGGGPSFYNEQFF